A single sample gave rise to the 8 T cell receptor beta chains below, sequenced in a study of CD8+ T cells in alopecia areata. Sequencing relied on a cDNA template that was reverse transcribed from extracted RNA. Sequenced by immunoSEQ multiplex PCR; TCRdb stores in-frame clones only, minus some. Counted here are tens of thousands of clones, 51% occurring once; the ten biggest clones make up 5.5% to 6.5%. The sample taken for sequencing was NKG2D-high CD8+ T cells sorted from blood. The receptors were sampled from a human donor with alopecia areata.

The CDR3 reads CASGTVAENTGELFF. The CDR3 DNA reads as TGCGCCAGCGGCACCGTTGCAGAGAACACCGGGGAGCTGTTTTTT. V usage is TRBV4-1 and J usage is TRBJ2-2; no clear D gene. Germline CDR1 is MGHRA and CDR2 is YSYEKL. The V end was cut by 8 bases, the J end by 1 base, with 14 bases between. The CDR3 runs to 15 residues.

The chain employs TRBV11-2 and TRBJ2-5, with D uncertain. The V and J ends lost 4 bases and 3 bases respectively, with 15 bases between them. Germline V gene lookup returns CDR1 SGHAT and CDR2 FQNNGV. The CDR3 covers 15 residues. CDR3 sequence (DNA): TGTGCCAGCAGCTGGACGCCGTCGGCCAAAGAGACCCAGTACTTC. It is translated as CASSWTPSAKETQYF.

The rearrangement links TRBV29-1 to TRBJ2-1, with D perhaps TRBD1 or TRBD2 (6 bases each). The CDR3 consists of 16 residues. Trimming removed 2 bases from V and 3 bases from J, with 17 bases in between. CDR1 SQVTM and CDR2 ANQGSEA come from the germline V gene. CDR3 in amino acids: CSVELPEGGHYNEQFF. DNA of the CDR3: TGCAGCGTTGAATTACCAGAGGGGGGCCACTACAATGAGCAGTTCTTC.

CDR3: CASSTSRDPLRTQYF. CDR3 bases: TGTGCCAGCAGCACGTCGCGGGACCCCCTTCGGACGCAGTATTTT. The chain joins TRBV7-9 to TRBJ2-3, with D perhaps TRBD2 (6 bases). Looked up from germline, CDR1 is SEHNR and CDR2 is FQNEAQ (reference sequence). The CDR3 covers 15 residues. V lost 5 bases, J lost 9 bases, and 21 bases lay in between.

V is TRBV7-2 and J is TRBJ2-1, with 12 nucleotides matching TRBD2. The CDR3 consists of 17 residues. The germline CDR1 and CDR2 sequences are SGHTA and FQGNSA. The ends lost 4 bases at V and 5 bases at J; junction bases unmatched: 9. This CDR3 reads CASSSSGRETPDNEQFF. In DNA, the CDR3 is TGTGCCAGCAGCTCTAGCGGGAGGGAAACCCCCGACAATGAGCAGTTCTTC. The complete variable domain, with remaining parts taken from reference TRBV7-2 and TRBJ2-1, reads GAGVSQSPSNKVTEKGKDVELRCDPISGHTALYWYRQSLGQGLEFLIYFQGNSAPDKSGLPSDRFSAERTGGSVSTLTIQRTQQEDSAVYLCASSSSGRETPDNEQFFGPGTRLTVL.

The rearrangement links TRBV4-1 to TRBJ1-2, with 9 nucleotides matching TRBD1. The V and J ends lost 0 bases and 3 bases, in that order; junction bases with no gene match: 11. CDR1 is MGHRA and CDR2 is YSYEKL in the germline V gene. The CDR3 extends over 18 amino acids. The CDR3 is CASSQDTVQGARYYGYTF. CDR3 DNA sequence: TGCGCCAGCAGCCAAGACACGGTACAGGGGGCTAGGTACTATGGCTACACCTTC.

The genes are TRBV2 and TRBJ2-1; D is perhaps TRBD1 (5 bases). Trimming pared 6 bases from V and 3 bases from J, leaving 12 bases between. This CDR3 comprises 14 residues. From germline, CDR1 is SNHLY and CDR2 FYNNEI. The CDR3 sequence is CASSPQGIYNEQFF. In nucleotides, the CDR3 is TGTGCCAGCAGCCCTCAGGGCATCTACAATGAGCAGTTCTTC.

The J gene is TRBJ2-1, the V gene TRBV7-9; D call uncertain. The CDR3 covers 11 residues. Germline assignment: CDR1 SEHNR and CDR2 FQNEAQ (reference sequence). V dropped 8 bases and J dropped 10 bases, with 12 bases sitting between them. In DNA, the CDR3 is TGTGCCAGCCACCGCGGTGGAGAGCAGTTCTTC. Translating gives CASHRGGEQFF.